This is a list of T cell receptor beta chains from one sample in a study of OX40 agonist ivuxolimab in advanced cancers. Only in-frame clones appear in the TCRdb table, and some are missing; sequencing was by immunoSEQ multiplex PCR. The data hold about 51,000 clones, with around nine tenths observed a single time. Specimen: CD4+ or CD8+ T cells sorted from blood, collected in a trial of the OX40 agonist ivuxolimab. These receptors came from an adult with an advanced solid tumor such as melanoma, head and neck, liver or kidney cancer. Both conserved end residues are part of each CDR3. Each record gives: V gene, J gene, CDR3 protein.

v_call: TRBV19
j_call: TRBJ1-2
cdr3_aa: CASRWAGTYGYTF

v_call: TRBV11-2
j_call: TRBJ2-3
cdr3_aa: CASSLFAGGTDTQYF

v_call: TRBV27
j_call: TRBJ2-5
cdr3_aa: CASRREGTAPQETQYF

v_call: TRBV19
j_call: TRBJ1-5
cdr3_aa: CAVALIHQANQPQHF

v_call: TRBV9
j_call: TRBJ1-6
cdr3_aa: CASSVAGGGYNSPLHF

v_call: TRBV19
j_call: TRBJ2-7
cdr3_aa: CASAPVWTGIHEQYF

v_call: TRBV11-2
j_call: TRBJ1-2
cdr3_aa: CASSLAGTDGIGYTF

v_call: TRBV7-2
j_call: TRBJ2-7
cdr3_aa: CASSLATYEQYF

v_call: TRBV29-1
j_call: TRBJ1-1
cdr3_aa: CSGRENTEAFF

v_call: TRBV9
j_call: TRBJ1-2
cdr3_aa: CASSPEVAGYGYTF

v_call: TRBV29-1
j_call: TRBJ1-5
cdr3_aa: CSVGELSNQPQHF

v_call: TRBV28
j_call: TRBJ2-7
cdr3_aa: CASSDLRQGGYEQYF

v_call: TRBV27
j_call: TRBJ1-5
cdr3_aa: CASSRGRGNQPQHF

v_call: TRBV18
j_call: TRBJ1-5
cdr3_aa: CASSPGTGKNQPQHF

v_call: TRBV7-3
j_call: TRBJ2-5
cdr3_aa: CASSPGWRETQYF

v_call: TRBV9
j_call: TRBJ1-2
cdr3_aa: CASSPTGTGVGGYTF

v_call: TRBV5-1
j_call: TRBJ2-2
cdr3_aa: CASSLSATGELFF

v_call: TRBV18
j_call: TRBJ2-1
cdr3_aa: CASSPLAGVNEQFF

v_call: TRBV5-6
j_call: TRBJ2-7
cdr3_aa: CASSWGGGRSYEQYF

v_call: TRBV15
j_call: TRBJ1-4
cdr3_aa: CATSSWQGNEKLFF

v_call: TRBV5-4
j_call: TRBJ1-6
cdr3_aa: CASSFGLFNNSPLHF

v_call: TRBV5-1
j_call: TRBJ1-2
cdr3_aa: CASSKPGEALGYTF

v_call: TRBV5-4
j_call: TRBJ1-1
cdr3_aa: CASSLGQGRTEAFF

v_call: TRBV6-5
j_call: TRBJ1-2
cdr3_aa: CASTQGRGGPYGYTF

v_call: TRBV7-8
j_call: TRBJ1-1
cdr3_aa: CASSLGGGTGTEAFF

v_call: TRBV28
j_call: TRBJ1-1
cdr3_aa: CASNQGGRMNTEAFF

v_call: TRBV6-5
j_call: TRBJ2-5
cdr3_aa: CASQRYETQYF

v_call: TRBV30
j_call: TRBJ2-5
cdr3_aa: CAWSGRQGTYQETQYF

v_call: TRBV14
j_call: TRBJ2-1
cdr3_aa: CASSQDRGRVHEQFF

v_call: TRBV18
j_call: TRBJ2-5
cdr3_aa: CASSPKGEQETQYF

v_call: TRBV6-1
j_call: TRBJ2-7
cdr3_aa: CASSEMPGISYEQYF

v_call: TRBV7-2
j_call: TRBJ1-4
cdr3_aa: CASSLVSSDREKLFF

v_call: TRBV30
j_call: TRBJ2-5
cdr3_aa: CAWSTSGTPGETQYF

v_call: TRBV30
j_call: TRBJ2-7
cdr3_aa: CAWAGQGAREQYF

v_call: TRBV5-5
j_call: TRBJ1-3
cdr3_aa: CASAVASGNTIYF

v_call: TRBV7-3
j_call: TRBJ2-7
cdr3_aa: CASSHNAGYEQYF

v_call: TRBV7-6
j_call: TRBJ2-4
cdr3_aa: CASSLVRVIAKNIQYF

v_call: TRBV7-2
j_call: TRBJ2-1
cdr3_aa: CASSLIRGVEQFF

v_call: TRBV18
j_call: TRBJ2-7
cdr3_aa: CASSPTGAPYEQYF

v_call: TRBV28
j_call: TRBJ2-3
cdr3_aa: CASTIAGSTDTQYF

v_call: TRBV2
j_call: TRBJ2-7
cdr3_aa: CASNNNWDEQYF

v_call: TRBV2
j_call: TRBJ2-7
cdr3_aa: CASKGNSYEQYF

v_call: TRBV19
j_call: TRBJ2-7
cdr3_aa: CASSIGRDREFLKQYF

v_call: TRBV29-1
j_call: TRBJ2-5
cdr3_aa: CSVRALRTGPSGETQYF

v_call: TRBV9
j_call: TRBJ1-1
cdr3_aa: CASSATGGWTEAFF

v_call: TRBV9
j_call: TRBJ2-3
cdr3_aa: CASSVAHRGTDTQYF

v_call: TRBV5-1
j_call: TRBJ2-3
cdr3_aa: CASSPGDRADTQYF

v_call: TRBV27
j_call: TRBJ1-2
cdr3_aa: CASSLSWDTVNGYTF

v_call: TRBV9
j_call: TRBJ2-5
cdr3_aa: CASSQDSRETQYF